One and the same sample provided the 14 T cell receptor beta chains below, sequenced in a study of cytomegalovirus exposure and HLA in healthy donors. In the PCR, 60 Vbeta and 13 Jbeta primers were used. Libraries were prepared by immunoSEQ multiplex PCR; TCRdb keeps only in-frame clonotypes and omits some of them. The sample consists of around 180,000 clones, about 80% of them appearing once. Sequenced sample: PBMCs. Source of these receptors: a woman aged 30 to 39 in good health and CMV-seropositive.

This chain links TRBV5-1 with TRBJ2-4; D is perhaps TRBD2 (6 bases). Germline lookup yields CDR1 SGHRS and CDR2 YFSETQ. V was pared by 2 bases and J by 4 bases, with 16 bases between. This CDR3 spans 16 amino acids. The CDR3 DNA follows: TGCGCCAGCAGCTTCTCCCCCCCGGGAGATAAAAACATTCAGTACTTC. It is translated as CASSFSPPGDKNIQYF.

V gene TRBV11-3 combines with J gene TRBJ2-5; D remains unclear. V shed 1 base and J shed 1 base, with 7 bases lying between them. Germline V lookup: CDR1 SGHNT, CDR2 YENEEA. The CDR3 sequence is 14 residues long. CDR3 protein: CASSLVRSQETQYF. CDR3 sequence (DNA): TGTGCCAGCAGCTTAGTTCGGAGCCAAGAGACCCAGTACTTC.

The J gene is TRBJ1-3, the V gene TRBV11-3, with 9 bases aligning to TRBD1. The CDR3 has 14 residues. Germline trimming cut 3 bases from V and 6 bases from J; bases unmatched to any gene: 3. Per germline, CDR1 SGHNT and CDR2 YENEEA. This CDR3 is CASSFGTGPNTIYF. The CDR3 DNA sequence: TGTGCCAGCAGCTTTGGGACAGGGCCAAACACCATATATTTT.

CDR3 coding DNA: TGTGCCAGCAGTTTAGGGGGGGCGGACTCTGGAAACACCATATATTTT. Its translation is CASSLGGADSGNTIYF. The chain links TRBV28 to TRBJ1-3; a possible D gene is TRBD1 (6 bases). The germline V and J ends were trimmed by 2 bases and 0 bases, with 11 bases remaining between them. CDR3 size: 16 residues. Germline lookup yields CDR1 MDHEN and CDR2 SYDVKM.

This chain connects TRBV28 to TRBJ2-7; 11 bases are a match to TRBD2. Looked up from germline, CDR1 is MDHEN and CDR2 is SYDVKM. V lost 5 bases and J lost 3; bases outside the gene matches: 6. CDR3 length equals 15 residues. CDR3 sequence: CASSPTSGSIYEQYF. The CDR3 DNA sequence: TGTGCCAGCAGTCCCACTAGCGGGAGTATCTACGAGCAGTACTTC. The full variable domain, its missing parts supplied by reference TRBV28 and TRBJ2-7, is DVKVTQSSRYLVKRTGEKVFLECVQDMDHENMFWYRQDPGLGLRLIYFSYDVKMKEKGDIPEGYSVSREKKERFSLILESASTNQTSMYLCASSPTSGSIYEQYFGPGTRLTVT.

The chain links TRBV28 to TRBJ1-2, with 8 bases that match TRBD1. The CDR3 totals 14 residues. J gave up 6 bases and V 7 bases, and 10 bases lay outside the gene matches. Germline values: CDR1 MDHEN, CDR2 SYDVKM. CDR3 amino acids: CASTTPGGADGYTF. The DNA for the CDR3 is TGTGCCAGCACCACTCCAGGGGGCGCGGATGGCTACACCTTC.

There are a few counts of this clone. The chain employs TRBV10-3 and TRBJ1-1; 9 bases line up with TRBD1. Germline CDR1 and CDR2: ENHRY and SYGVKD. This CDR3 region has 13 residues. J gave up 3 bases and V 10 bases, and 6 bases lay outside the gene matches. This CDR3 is CATGTGYDTEAFF. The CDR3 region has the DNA TGTGCCACCGGGACAGGGTATGACACTGAAGCTTTCTTT.

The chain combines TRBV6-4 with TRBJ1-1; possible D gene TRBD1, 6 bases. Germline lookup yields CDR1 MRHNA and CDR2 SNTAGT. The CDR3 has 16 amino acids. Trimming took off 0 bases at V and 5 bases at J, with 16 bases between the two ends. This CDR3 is CASSDSIQGMRTEAFF. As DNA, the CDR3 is TGTGCCAGCAGTGACTCGATCCAGGGGATGCGGACTGAAGCTTTCTTT.

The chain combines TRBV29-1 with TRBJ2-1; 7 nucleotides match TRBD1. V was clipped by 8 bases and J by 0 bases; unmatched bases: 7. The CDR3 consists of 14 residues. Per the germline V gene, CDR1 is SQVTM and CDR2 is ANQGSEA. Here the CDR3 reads CSCSGQSSYNEQFF. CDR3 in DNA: TGCAGCTGTTCGGGACAGAGCTCCTACAATGAGCAGTTCTTC.

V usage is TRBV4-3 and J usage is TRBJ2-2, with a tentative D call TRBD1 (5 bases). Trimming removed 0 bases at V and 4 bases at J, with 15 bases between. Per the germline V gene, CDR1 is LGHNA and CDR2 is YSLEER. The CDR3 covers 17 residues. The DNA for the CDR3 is TGCGCCAGCAGCCAAGAAGGGGAATTATTCGTCACCGGGGAGCTGTTTTTT. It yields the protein CASSQEGELFVTGELFF.

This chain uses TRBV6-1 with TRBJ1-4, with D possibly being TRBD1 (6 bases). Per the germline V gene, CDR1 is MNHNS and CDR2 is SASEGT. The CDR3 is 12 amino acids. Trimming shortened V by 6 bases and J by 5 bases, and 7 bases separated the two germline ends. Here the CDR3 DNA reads TGTGCCAGCAGAACAGGGAATGAAAAACTGTTTTTT. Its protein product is CASRTGNEKLFF.

CDR3 amino acids: CASSQSLAGGREQYF. In DNA, the CDR3 is TGCGCCAGCAGCCAAAGCCTAGCGGGAGGGAGGGAGCAGTACTTC. The chain links TRBV5-1 to TRBJ2-7; 12 bases fit TRBD2. Trimming removed 4 bases from V and 7 bases from J; junction bases left unmatched: 9. CDR1 and CDR2 (germline): SGHRS, YFSETQ. This CDR3 region has 15 residues.

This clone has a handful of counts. DNA of the CDR3: TGTGCCAGCAGCTTATTCGACTGGGGGGGGAACACTGAAGCTTTCTTT. Protein: CASSLFDWGGNTEAFF. This chain uses TRBV11-2 with TRBJ1-1; D perhaps matches TRBD1 (5 bases). Germline V gives CDR1 SGHAT, CDR2 FQNNGV. V was trimmed by 2 bases and J by 1 base, leaving 14 bases between them. The CDR3 is 16 amino acids.

CDR3 DNA sequence: TGCGCCAGCAGCTTGGCAGGTTCTGGCCCAGATACGCAGTATTTT. Protein sequence: CASSLAGSGPDTQYF. The rearrangement links TRBV5-1 to TRBJ2-3; no reliable D call. CDR1 is SGHRS and CDR2 is YFSETQ in the germline V gene. Trimming shortened V by 0 bases and J by 4 bases, and 12 bases separated the two germline ends. This CDR3 comprises 15 residues.